This T cell receptor (beta chain) derives from a study of naive and memory T cell subsets. Study-wide results and caveats: Over 85% of naive TCR sequences appeared only once, unlike memory subsets. Naive and memory repertoire findings lacked a ground truth for validation.

An equimolar mix of two oligonucleotides served as the beta constant-region primer for TRBC1 and TRBC2. Ligated cDNA was amplified by four rounds of PCR with nested alpha and beta constant-region primers and SP2. TCRdb used MiXCR to reprocess the UMI-ligation and nested PCR reads, holding one entry per CDR3 protein. The data show 80,000 or so distinct CDR3 sequences, with approximately 10% seen just once and over 1% held by the top ten. This clonotype was seen ten or more times. Its antigen is not identified. CD4 T cells were positively selected, then CD8 T cells from the CD4-negative fraction. Cells stained for CD3, CD4, CD8, CD45RA and CD27 were sorted into four subsets. This CDR3 comprises 12 residues. The V gene end was trimmed by 9 bases and the J gene end by 6 bases; junction bases not matched to a gene: 7. Germline V gene lookup returns CDR1 LNHNV and CDR2 YYDKDF (reference sequence).

The sample consisted of naive CD8+ T cells from blood. The rearrangement links TRBV15 to TRBJ2-7, with 8 bases lining up with TRBD1. This TCR was recovered from a human donor in good health. The CDR3 sequence is CATARTGGEQYF. Written as DNA, the CDR3 is TGTGCCACGGCAAGAACAGGGGGCGAGCAGTACTTC.